The clone carrying this TCR beta chain occurred once. Its antigen is as yet unknown. The use of a sample-barcoded 5' primer and a J-beta primer mix characterized a second PCR of 7 to 11 cycles. TCRdb called the 5' RACE reads again in MiXCR, with one record for every CDR3 protein. This sample has 1.5 million to 1.9 million distinct CDR3 sequences, with approximately 43% found just once. This specimen belongs to a study of blood T cells in healthy people across ages. Overall study findings and caveats: Total diversity from one million sequenced T cells was likely underestimated.

The sequence came from a woman younger than 30 in good health. Material for sequencing was blood.

The CDR3 reads CSARKGSGGTDTQYF. The CDR3 coding sequence is TGCAGTGCTAGAAAAGGGTCAGGGGGTACAGATACGCAGTATTTT. The chain recombines TRBV20-1 with TRBJ2-3, with 7 bases lining up with TRBD1. CDR1 and CDR2 (germline): DFQATT, SNEGSKA (reference sequence). V trimming: 2 bases; J trimming: 3 bases; junction bases outside the gene matches: 8. The CDR3 is 15 amino acids.